Below, one T cell receptor beta chain is given with its context. This clone's antigen is unknown. The input lacks base qualities; no much larger clone sits a single base away. Unmatched junction bases come to 3, with V trimmed by 3 bases and J by 7 bases. Reading from cysteine to phenylalanine, the CDR3 counts 15 amino acids. Here the CDR3 DNA is all that survives: 45 bases in frame from base 1. From the germline V gene (reference sequence), CDR1 is LNHDA and CDR2 is SQIVND. These data are taken from a study of blood T cell repertoires in COVID-19 (dated by TCRdb to the early 2020s). Context from the whole study: Collaborator samples came from the United States, Italy and Spain and covered acute and convalescent phases of COVID-19. Samples were obtained from the ongoing ImmuneRACE study (first 160 participants) and from over 1,000 subjects provided by 6 global collaborators. A de-identified subject ID, COVID-19 status, age in years and sex were almost always included in the sample metadata. HLA class I and class II types, where available, came from metadata supplied by the sample provider rather than from assay-based typing. Subjects who had been exposed to COVID-19, were actively infected with it, or had recovered from it provided the deeply sampled blood TCRbeta repertoires that made up the dataset. A freely available public database, intended as a resource for researchers studying the immune response to SARS-CoV-2, is where the repertoires were released. The prospective study material was composed of cDNA or gDNA derived from T cells, B-cell-depleted T cells, or PBMCs. What the authors observed across the whole study: The amount of clinical and demographic metadata varied by source and participant and was provided uncurated.

The collaborating institutions used their own protocols to collect whole blood in K2EDTA tubes. Collaborator samples were shipped for TCRbeta analysis as frozen whole blood, isolated PBMCs, or DNA extracted from either sample type. TCRbeta CDR3 regions were amplified from genomic DNA using the immunoSEQ Assay, a bias-controlled multiplex PCR. The paper's processing steps were these. Nucleated cell counts per sample were estimated from amplification of reference gene primers within the assay. To quantify the absolute abundance of each unique TCRbeta CDR3 rearrangement, sequence reads were collapsed and filtered. For each sample, productive Simpson clonality was calculated by taking the square root of Simpson's diversity index across productive rearrangements. TCRdb re-hosts the immuneACCESS table, in-frame sequences only. Its copies lack some clones; in the studies checked, an unresolved V gene accounts for under half of them, and the cause for the rest is not known. V, J and clone size were drawn from that table, and D and trimming were deduced from the DNA. This sample lists more than 95,000 clones; about 81% were detected once. The biggest ten clones account for approximately 18% of the sample.

The receptor chain draws on TRBV19 and TRBJ1-6; TRBD1 lines up with 10 middle nucleotides. Source material: peripheral blood. This TCR came from a man aged 80 or over with acute or convalescent COVID-19. The encoded CDR3 is CASSIGTGENSPLHF. The DNA sequence is as follows: TGTGCCAGTAGTATCGGGACAGGGGAAAATTCACCCCTCCACTTT.